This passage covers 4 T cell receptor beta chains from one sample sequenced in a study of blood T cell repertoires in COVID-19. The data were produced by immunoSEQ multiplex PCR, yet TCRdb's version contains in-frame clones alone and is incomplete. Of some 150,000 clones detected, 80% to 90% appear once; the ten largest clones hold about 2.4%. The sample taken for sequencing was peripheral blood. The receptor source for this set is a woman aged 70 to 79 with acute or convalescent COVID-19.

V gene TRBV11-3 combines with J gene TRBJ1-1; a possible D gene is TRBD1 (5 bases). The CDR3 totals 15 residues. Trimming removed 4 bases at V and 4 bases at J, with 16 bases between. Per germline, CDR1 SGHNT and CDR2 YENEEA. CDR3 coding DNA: TGTGCCAGCAGCTCCGGGGGTGGGAGGACCACTGAAGCTTTCTTT. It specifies CASSSGGGRTTEAFF.

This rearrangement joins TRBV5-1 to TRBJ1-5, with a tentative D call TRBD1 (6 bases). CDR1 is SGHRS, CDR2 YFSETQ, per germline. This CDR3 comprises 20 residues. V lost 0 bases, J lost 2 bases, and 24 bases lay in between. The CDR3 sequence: CASSLGDNFLSGVGNQPQHF. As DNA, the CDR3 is TGCGCCAGCAGCTTGGGGGACAACTTCCTTTCCGGTGTGGGCAATCAGCCCCAGCATTTT.

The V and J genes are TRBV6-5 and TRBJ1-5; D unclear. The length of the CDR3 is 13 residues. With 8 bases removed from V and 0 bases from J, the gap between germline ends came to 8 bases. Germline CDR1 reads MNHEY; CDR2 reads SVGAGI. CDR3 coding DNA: TGTGCCAGCCAGGCTTATAGCAATCAGCCCCAGCATTTT. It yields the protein CASQAYSNQPQHF.

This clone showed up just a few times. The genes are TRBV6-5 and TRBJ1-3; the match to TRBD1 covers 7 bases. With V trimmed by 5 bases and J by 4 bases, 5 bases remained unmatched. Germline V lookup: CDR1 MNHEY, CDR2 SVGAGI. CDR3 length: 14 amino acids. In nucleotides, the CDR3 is TGTGCCAGCAGTCCGGGGGACAGCGGAAACACCATATATTTT. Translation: CASSPGDSGNTIYF.